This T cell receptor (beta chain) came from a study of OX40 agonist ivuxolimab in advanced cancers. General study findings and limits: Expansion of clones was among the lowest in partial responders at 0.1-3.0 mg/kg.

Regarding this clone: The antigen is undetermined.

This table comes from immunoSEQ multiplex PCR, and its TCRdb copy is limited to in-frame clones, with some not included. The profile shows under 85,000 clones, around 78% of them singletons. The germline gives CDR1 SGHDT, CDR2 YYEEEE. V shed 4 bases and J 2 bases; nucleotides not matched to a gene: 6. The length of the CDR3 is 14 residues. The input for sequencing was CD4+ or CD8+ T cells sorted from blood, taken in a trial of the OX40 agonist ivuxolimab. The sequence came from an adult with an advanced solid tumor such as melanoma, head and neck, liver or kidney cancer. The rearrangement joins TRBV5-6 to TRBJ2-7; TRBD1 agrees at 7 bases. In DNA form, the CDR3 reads TGTGCCAGCAGCCGGCAGGGACAGACCTACGAGCAGTACTTC. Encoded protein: CASSRQGQTYEQYF.